Following are 26 T cell receptor beta chains from one sample sequenced in a study of blood T cell repertoires in COVID-19. Profiled with immunoSEQ multiplex PCR; TCRdb holds only in-frame clones, not every one. The sample has approximately 250,000 clones; around nine tenths are singletons. Sequenced: peripheral blood. The receptors originated from a man in his forties with active or convalescent COVID-19.

V is TRBV2 and J is TRBJ2-3; possibly TRBD1 for D (5 bases). This CDR3 comprises 12 residues. Germline loops: CDR1 SNHLY, CDR2 FYNNEI. The V end lost 6 bases, the J end lost 8 bases, and 12 bases lay between the germline ends. CDR3 sequence: CASRGPGATQYF. The CDR3 nucleotides read TGTGCCAGCAGGGGTCCTGGGGCTACGCAGTATTTT.

CDR3 amino acids: CASSQTDRAHQPQHF. CDR3 sequence (DNA): TGCGCCAGCAGCCAGACCGACAGGGCCCATCAGCCCCAGCATTTT. This sequence joins TRBV4-1 and TRBJ1-5, with 7 bases matching TRBD1. With 3 bases clipped from V and 5 bases from J, the junction kept 7 bases outside the gene matches. The CDR3 spans 15 residues. CDR1 and CDR2 from the germline V gene are MGHRA and YSYEKL.

This rearrangement joins TRBV7-3 to TRBJ2-1; a weak D match, TRBD2 (5 bases). The CDR3 spans 15 residues. The V end was cut by 2 bases, the J end by 4 bases, with 12 bases between. In germline, CDR1 is SGHTA, CDR2 FQGTGA. CDR3 DNA: TGTGCCAGCAGCTTAGGGAGTGTGGCATACAATGAGCAGTTCTTC. Its translation is CASSLGSVAYNEQFF.

This chain connects TRBV24-1 to TRBJ1-1, with D unclear. CDR3 size: 14 residues. Germline CDR1 KGHDR, CDR2 SFDVKD. V was pared by 4 bases and J by 0 bases, with 8 bases between. The CDR3 reads CATSELYMNTEAFF. The CDR3 nucleotides read TGTGCCACCAGTGAGCTGTACATGAACACTGAAGCTTTCTTT.

The chain uses TRBV11-2 and TRBJ2-7; 9 bases fit TRBD2. Germline V lookup: CDR1 SGHAT, CDR2 FQNNGV. The CDR3 spans 16 residues. The trim removed 5 bases at V and 1 base at J, leaving 9 bases unmatched. The CDR3 is CASSRTGTSSSYEQYF. CDR3 DNA: TGTGCCAGCAGCCGAACCGGGACTAGCAGTTCCTACGAGCAGTACTTC.

The rearrangement links TRBV27 to TRBJ1-6, with 7 bases fitting TRBD1. This CDR3 contains 14 residues. The V gene end was trimmed by 6 bases and the J gene end by 6 bases; junction bases not matched to a gene: 5. Germline CDR1 is MNHEY and CDR2 is SMNVEV (reference sequence). The chain's CDR3 is CASSKGARNSPLHF. CDR3 sequence (DNA): TGTGCCAGCAGCAAGGGGGCTCGTAATTCACCCCTCCACTTT.

The J gene is TRBJ1-5, the V gene TRBV2; D not resolved. The germline V gene has CDR1 SNHLY and CDR2 FYNNEI. CDR3 length equals 14 residues. Trimming pared 2 bases from V and 3 bases from J, leaving 8 bases between. The CDR3 nucleotides read TGTGCCAGCAGTGAAACTGGTACCAATCAGCCCCAGCATTTT. It yields the protein CASSETGTNQPQHF.

The CDR3 spells CASSSSLLLAGGLSSGANVLTF. The CDR3 coding sequence is TGTGCCAGTAGTTCGTCCCTTCTGCTAGCGGGGGGACTTAGCTCTGGGGCCAACGTCCTGACTTTC. This chain connects TRBV19 to TRBJ2-6, with 11 positions matching TRBD2. The CDR3 sequence is 22 residues long. J lost 0 bases, V lost 5 bases, and 18 bases had no gene match. The germline V gene has CDR1 LNHDA and CDR2 SQIVND (reference sequence).

The chain combines TRBV29-1 with TRBJ1-5; D not certain. Germline CDR1 and CDR2: SQVTM and ANQGSEA. The ends were cut back, 4 bases at V and 7 bases at J, with 14 bases in the middle. The CDR3 covers 13 residues. The CDR3 nucleotides are TGCAGCGTTGGGGAGGGATTGAACCAGCCCCAGCATTTT. Encoded protein: CSVGEGLNQPQHF.

The V and J genes are TRBV9 and TRBJ2-1; 10 positions agree with TRBD2. V shed 0 bases, J shed 5 bases, and the junction held 5 bases outside the gene matches. Germline-derived CDR1 and CDR2 are SGDLS and YYNGEE. This CDR3 region has 16 residues. The CDR3 region is CASSVAPSGGDNEQFF. The CDR3 DNA reads as TGTGCCAGCAGCGTAGCCCCTAGCGGGGGTGACAATGAGCAGTTCTTC.

The table lists this clone with a count of one. The V and J genes are TRBV3-1 (or the pseudogene TRBV3-2) and TRBJ2-1; the D is unclear. The CDR3 runs 16 residues. From germline, CDR1 is LGHDT and CDR2 YNNKEL (reference sequence). Trimming removed 0 bases at V and 6 bases at J, with 15 bases between. The CDR3 DNA reads TGTGCCAGCAGCCAAGAGAAGGTATTCGACTTCAATGAGCAGTTCTTC. It translates to CASSQEKVFDFNEQFF.

This chain connects TRBV30 to TRBJ1-2; D possibly corresponds to TRBD1 (6 bases). Germline-derived CDR1 and CDR2 are GTSNPN and SVGIG (reference sequence). This CDR3 is built from 12 residues. The V gene lost 1 base and the J gene lost 9 bases, with 12 bases spanning the gap. The CDR3 coding sequence is TGTGCCTGGAGTGGCAAGGGGGTAAGCTACACCTTC. It specifies CAWSGKGVSYTF. Drawing the rest from reference TRBV30 and TRBJ1-2, the complete variable domain is SQTIHQWPATLVQPVGSPLSLECTVEGTSNPNLYWYRQAAGRGLQLLFYSVGIGQISSEVPQNLSASRPQDRQFILSSKKLLLSDSGFYLCAWSGKGVSYTFGSGTRLTVV.

The chain has TRBV3-1 (or the pseudogene TRBV3-2) and TRBJ2-1; the D is unclear. V dropped 11 bases and J dropped 8 bases, with 19 bases sitting between them. This CDR3 comprises 13 residues. Germline-derived CDR1 and CDR2 are LGHDT and YNNKEL (reference sequence). In nucleotides, the CDR3 is TGTGCCGCCGGTGGCCCTGACTTACATGAGCAGTTCTTC. This encodes CAAGGPDLHEQFF.

The V gene is TRBV29-1, the J gene TRBJ1-2, with unresolved D. V gave up 3 bases and J gave up 4 bases, with 6 bases separating them. The V gene's germline CDR1 is SQVTM and CDR2 ANQGSEA. The CDR3 is 11 residues long. The CDR3 DNA reads TGCAGCGTTGAGATCGGCTATGGCTACACCTTC. As protein: CSVEIGYGYTF.

In this sample, this clone turned up once. The chain joins TRBV30 to TRBJ1-4; unclear D gene. The CDR3 runs 15 residues. Germline CDR1 reads GTSNPN; CDR2 reads SVGIG (reference sequence). V was shortened by 0 bases and J by 3 bases, with 11 bases between the two germline ends. Written as DNA, the CDR3 is TGTGCCTGGAGTGTACCCTCGAGAGCTAATGAAAAACTGTTTTTT. It is translated as CAWSVPSRANEKLFF.

This chain joins TRBV12-5 and TRBJ1-1, with D possibly being TRBD1 (5 bases). From germline, CDR1 is LGHNT and CDR2 FRNRAP. This CDR3 is built from 17 residues. V was cut by 2 bases and J by 0 bases, with 16 bases left in between. CDR3 in amino acids: CASGLPHDSTLNTEAFF. CDR3 DNA: TGTGCTAGTGGTTTGCCCCACGACAGTACTCTGAACACTGAAGCTTTCTTT. The full variable domain, completed using reference TRBV12-5 and TRBJ1-1, is DARVTQTPRHKVTEMGQEVTMRCQPILGHNTVFWYRQTMMQGLELLAYFRNRAPLDDSGMPKDRFSAEMPDATLATLKIQPSEPRDSAVYFCASGLPHDSTLNTEAFFGQGTRLTVV.

The chain couples TRBV6-1 to TRBJ1-4; the D gene is possibly TRBD1 (6 bases). This CDR3 has 15 residues. Germline CDR1 MNHNS, CDR2 SASEGT. V gave up 3 bases and J gave up 2 bases, with 10 bases separating them. CDR3 in DNA: TGTGCCAGCAGTGAGGGTACAGGGACTAATGAAAAACTGTTTTTT. As protein: CASSEGTGTNEKLFF.

V is TRBV19 and J is TRBJ1-5; unclear D gene. With 4 bases removed from V and 3 bases from J, the gap between germline ends came to 10 bases. This CDR3 spans 14 amino acids. Germline loops: CDR1 LNHDA, CDR2 SQIVND (reference sequence). The CDR3 nucleotides read TGTGCCAGTAGTAATACAGCCCCCAATCAGCCCCAGCATTTT. Residues: CASSNTAPNQPQHF.

The genes are TRBV3-1 (or the pseudogene TRBV3-2) and TRBJ2-2, with TRBD1 matching over 7 bases. The V segment lost 4 bases and the J segment 2 bases; nucleotides outside the gene matches: 4. CDR3 length: 15 residues. Germline V gene lookup returns CDR1 LGHDT and CDR2 YNNKEL (reference sequence). The CDR3 DNA follows: TGTGCCAGCAGCCCCGGGACAGTAAACACCGGGGAGCTGTTTTTT. Its translation: CASSPGTVNTGELFF.

This clone has more than one count but fewer than ten. V gene TRBV9 combines with J gene TRBJ1-6; D might be TRBD1 (5 bases). Trimming took 7 bases from V and 6 from J, leaving 14 bases between them. This CDR3 is built from 14 residues. CDR1 is SGDLS and CDR2 is YYNGEE in the germline V gene. CDR3 in amino acids: CASAEKGANSPLHF. As DNA, the CDR3 is TGTGCCAGCGCAGAGAAAGGGGCTAATTCACCCCTCCACTTT.

The V call is TRBV5-4, the J call TRBJ2-1; D not resolved. CDR1 SGHNT and CDR2 YYREEE come from the germline V gene (reference sequence). The CDR3 covers 16 residues. Trimming left V 0 bases short and J 0 bases short, with 10 bases between. The CDR3 protein is CASSLAQTSSYNEQFF. Here the CDR3 DNA reads TGTGCCAGCAGCTTGGCCCAAACAAGCTCCTACAATGAGCAGTTCTTC.

The genes are TRBV20-1 and TRBJ2-7, with 11 nucleotides matching TRBD2. The CDR3 has 14 amino acids. From germline, CDR1 is DFQATT and CDR2 SNEGSKA (reference sequence). Trimming removed 3 bases from V and 6 bases from J; junction bases left unmatched: 7. The CDR3 spells CSASPTSGSSEQYF. The DNA for the CDR3 is TGCAGTGCTAGTCCCACTAGCGGGAGCTCCGAGCAGTACTTC.

The chain employs TRBV11-3 and TRBJ1-6; tentative D call: TRBD1 (6 bases). Trimming stripped 5 bases from V and 6 bases from J, with 11 bases between. CDR3 length equals 14 residues. The germline gives CDR1 SGHNT, CDR2 YENEEA. The CDR3 bases are TGTGCCAGCAGCACCTCCAGGGGTAATTCACCCCTCCACTTT. Translation: CASSTSRGNSPLHF.

The CDR3 here is CASSPRAGNEQFF. The CDR3 nucleotides are TGTGCCAGCTCACCCCGTGCCGGCAATGAGCAGTTCTTC. The rearrangement joins TRBV18 to TRBJ2-1; no reliable D call. V was cut by 3 bases and J by 6 bases, with 9 bases left in between. The germline V gene has CDR1 KGHSH and CDR2 LQKENI. This CDR3 region has 13 residues.

The rearrangement links TRBV18 to TRBJ1-4; D unclear. V was trimmed by 4 bases and J by 0 bases, leaving 9 bases between them. This CDR3 spans 15 amino acids. The germline V gene encodes CDR1 KGHSH and CDR2 LQKENI. The CDR3 loop reads CASSLHRATNEKLFF. CDR3 DNA: TGTGCCAGCTCACTACACAGAGCAACTAATGAAAAACTGTTTTTT.

In nucleotides, the CDR3 is TGTGCCAGCAGTGAATATCGAGGTTACGAGCAGTACTTC. This sequence encodes CASSEYRGYEQYF. This chain joins TRBV25-1 and TRBJ2-7; no reliable D call. The CDR3 spans 13 residues. The germline V gene has CDR1 MGHDK and CDR2 SYGVNS. Trimming shortened V by 0 bases and J by 4 bases, and 7 bases separated the two germline ends.